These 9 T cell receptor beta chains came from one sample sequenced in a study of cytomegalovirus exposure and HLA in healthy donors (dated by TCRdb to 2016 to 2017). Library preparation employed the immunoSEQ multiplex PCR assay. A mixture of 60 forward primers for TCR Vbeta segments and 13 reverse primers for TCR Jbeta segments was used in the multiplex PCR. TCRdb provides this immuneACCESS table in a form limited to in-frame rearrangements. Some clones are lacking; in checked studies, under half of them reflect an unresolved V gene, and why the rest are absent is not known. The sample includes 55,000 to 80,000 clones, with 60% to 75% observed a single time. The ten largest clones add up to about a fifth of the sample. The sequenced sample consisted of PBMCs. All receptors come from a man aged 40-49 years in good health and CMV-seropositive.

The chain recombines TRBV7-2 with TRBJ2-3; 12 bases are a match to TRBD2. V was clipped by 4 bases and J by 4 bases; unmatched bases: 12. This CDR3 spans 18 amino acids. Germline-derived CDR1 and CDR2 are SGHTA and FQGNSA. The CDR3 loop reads CASSSLFPSGGAADTQYF. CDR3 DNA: TGTGCCAGCAGCTCCCTTTTCCCTAGCGGGGGGGCCGCAGATACGCAGTATTTT.

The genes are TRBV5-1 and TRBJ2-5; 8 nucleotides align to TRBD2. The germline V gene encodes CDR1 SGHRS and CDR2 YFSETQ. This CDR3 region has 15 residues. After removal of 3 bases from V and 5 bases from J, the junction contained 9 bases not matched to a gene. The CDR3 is CASSSGSGGLETQYF. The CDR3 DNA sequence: TGCGCCAGCAGCTCGGGGAGCGGGGGACTGGAGACCCAGTACTTC.

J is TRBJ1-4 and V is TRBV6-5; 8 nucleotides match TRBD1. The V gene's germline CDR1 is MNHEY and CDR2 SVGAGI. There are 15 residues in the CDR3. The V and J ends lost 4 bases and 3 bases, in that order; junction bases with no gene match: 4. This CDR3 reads CASSFTGGSNEKLFF. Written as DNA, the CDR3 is TGTGCCAGCAGTTTTACAGGGGGGTCTAATGAAAAACTGTTTTTT.

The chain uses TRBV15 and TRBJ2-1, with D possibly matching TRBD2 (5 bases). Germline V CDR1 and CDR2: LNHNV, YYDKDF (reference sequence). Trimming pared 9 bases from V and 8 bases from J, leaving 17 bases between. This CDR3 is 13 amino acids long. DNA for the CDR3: TGTGCCACTAGAGAAGAGGGCCGCTATGAGCAGTTCTTC. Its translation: CATREEGRYEQFF.

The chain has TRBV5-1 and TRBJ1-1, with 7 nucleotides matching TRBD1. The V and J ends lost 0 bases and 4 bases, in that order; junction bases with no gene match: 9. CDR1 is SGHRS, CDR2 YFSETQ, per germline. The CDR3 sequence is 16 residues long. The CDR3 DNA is TGCGCCAGCAGCTTGGGGGGGGCACAGGGGATCACTGAAGCTTTCTTT. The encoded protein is CASSLGGAQGITEAFF. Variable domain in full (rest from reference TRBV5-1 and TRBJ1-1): KAGVTQTPRYLIKTRGQQVTLSCSPISGHRSVSWYQQTPGQGLQFLFEYFSETQRNKGNFPGRFSGRQFSNSRSEMNVSTLELGDSALYLCASSLGGAQGITEAFFGQGTRLTVV.

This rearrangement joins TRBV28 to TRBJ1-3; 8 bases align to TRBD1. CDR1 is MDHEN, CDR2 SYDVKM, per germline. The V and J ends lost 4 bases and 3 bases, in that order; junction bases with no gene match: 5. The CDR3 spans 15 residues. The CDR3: CASSWAGGRGNTIYF. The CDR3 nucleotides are TGTGCCAGCAGTTGGGCAGGGGGCCGTGGAAACACCATATATTTT. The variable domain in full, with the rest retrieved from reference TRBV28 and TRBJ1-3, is DVKVTQSSRYLVKRTGEKVFLECVQDMDHENMFWYRQDPGLGLRLIYFSYDVKMKEKGDIPEGYSVSREKKERFSLILESASTNQTSMYLCASSWAGGRGNTIYFGEGSWLTVV.

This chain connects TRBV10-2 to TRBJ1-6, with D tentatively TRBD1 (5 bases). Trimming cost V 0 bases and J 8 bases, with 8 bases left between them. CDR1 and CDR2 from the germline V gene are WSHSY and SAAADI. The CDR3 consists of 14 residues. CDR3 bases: TGCGCCAGCAGTGAGTCTACAGGATATTCACCCCTCCACTTT. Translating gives CASSESTGYSPLHF.

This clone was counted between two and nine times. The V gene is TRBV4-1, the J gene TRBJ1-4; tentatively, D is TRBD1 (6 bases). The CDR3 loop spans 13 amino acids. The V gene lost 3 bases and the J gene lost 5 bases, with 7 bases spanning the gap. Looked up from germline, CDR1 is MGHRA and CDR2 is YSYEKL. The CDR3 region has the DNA TGCGCCAGCAGCCACCAGGGGAATGAAAAACTGTTTTTT. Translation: CASSHQGNEKLFF.

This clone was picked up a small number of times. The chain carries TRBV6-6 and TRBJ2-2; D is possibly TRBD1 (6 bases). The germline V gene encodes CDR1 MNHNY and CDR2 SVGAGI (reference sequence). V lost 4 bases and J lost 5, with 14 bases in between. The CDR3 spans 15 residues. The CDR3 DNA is TGTGCCAGCAGTTTTAAAGGACAGCTTACCGGGGAGCTGTTTTTT. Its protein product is CASSFKGQLTGELFF.